The next 21 T cell receptor beta chains were all read from a single sample in a study of neurological immune-mediated disorders. TCRdb re-analysed the 5' RACE reads in MiXCR, keeping a single row per CDR3 protein. The sample contains about 46,000 distinct CDR3 sequences, roughly 4.4% of which appear only once. Sample: PBMCs. Source of these receptors: a woman aged 55-75 years with multiple sclerosis.

The table lists this clonotype with many counts. The chain is built from TRBV11-3 and TRBJ1-6; 7 bases agree with TRBD1. The trim removed 5 bases at V and 7 bases at J, leaving 5 bases unmatched. Per germline, CDR1 SGHNT and CDR2 YENEEA. The CDR3 contains 14 residues. The chain's CDR3 is CASSRQGRNSPLHF. The CDR3 nucleotides read TGTGCCAGCAGCCGACAGGGAAGGAATTCACCCCTCCACTTT.

This clonotype was seen repeatedly, ten times or more. This chain connects TRBV7-9 to TRBJ1-4; D unclear. V lost 5 bases to trimming and J lost 0 bases, with 13 bases between them. CDR1 is SEHNR and CDR2 is FQNEAQ in the germline V gene (reference sequence). CDR3 length: 16 amino acids. The CDR3, as DNA: TGTGCCAGCAGCCCAAATCGCGGAGCAACTAATGAAAAACTGTTTTTT. This codes for CASSPNRGATNEKLFF.

The rearrangement links TRBV20-1 to TRBJ1-2; D remains unclear. V was cut by 1 base and J by 8 bases, with 17 bases left in between. In germline, CDR1 is DFQATT, CDR2 SNEGSKA (reference sequence). The CDR3 covers 14 residues. The CDR3: CSARGFARSGGYTF. CDR3 sequence (DNA): TGCAGTGCTAGAGGTTTCGCCAGGTCGGGAGGCTACACCTTC.

The rearrangement links TRBV5-1 to TRBJ2-3; TRBD2 might be the D (6 bases). In germline, CDR1 is SGHRS, CDR2 YFSETQ. The CDR3 runs 15 residues. V was cut by 0 bases and J by 4 bases, with 12 bases left in between. Written as DNA, the CDR3 is TGCGCCAGCAGCTTGGAGTCGGGGACTTCAGATACGCAGTATTTT. Protein product: CASSLESGTSDTQYF.

This clonotype appeared many times. The CDR3 DNA reads as TGCAGCGTTACCCCGACTAGCGGGGGTTACGAGCAGTACTTC. Its translation is CSVTPTSGGYEQYF. The rearrangement links TRBV29-1 to TRBJ2-7; 12 bases fit TRBD2. After removal of 5 bases from V and 4 bases from J, the junction contained 6 bases not matched to a gene. CDR3 length: 14 residues. Germline values: CDR1 SQVTM, CDR2 ANQGSEA.

This clonotype was seen at least ten times. The junction shows a germline mismatch at one end, possibly a read error. The chain employs TRBV20-1 and TRBJ1-6; TRBD1 aligns across 8 bases. Germline values: CDR1 DFQATT, CDR2 SNEGSKA (reference sequence). The CDR3 has 15 amino acids. CDR3 sequence (DNA): TGCAGTGCTAGTACAGGGGGGGGACAAGATTCACCCCTCAACTTT. Its translation is CSASTGGGQDSPLNF.

There are many counts of this clonotype. The rearrangement uses TRBV5-1 and TRBJ1-1; D is possibly TRBD1 (6 bases). The CDR3 runs 14 residues. The germline gives CDR1 SGHRS, CDR2 YFSETQ. Deletions cut 3 bases from V and 4 bases from J, with 13 bases between. This CDR3 reads CASSSQGVGTEAFF. As DNA, the CDR3 is TGCGCCAGCAGCTCACAGGGTGTTGGCACTGAAGCTTTCTTT.

The sample holds many counts of this clonotype. V gene TRBV4-2 combines with J gene TRBJ1-1; D is unclear. The germline CDR1 and CDR2 sequences are LGHNA and YNFKEQ. Trimming left V 0 bases short and J 1 base short, with 6 bases between. This CDR3 has 14 residues. CDR3 DNA sequence: TGTGCCAGCAGCCAAGATGCGAGGAACACTGAAGCTTTCTTT. Translating it yields CASSQDARNTEAFF.

This clonotype was recorded many times. The CDR3 protein is CASSQDQVPGQGTRGYTF. CDR3 in DNA: TGTGCCAGCAGCCAAGATCAGGTCCCCGGACAGGGGACGAGGGGCTACACCTTC. V gene TRBV3-1 combines with J gene TRBJ1-2; TRBD1 aligns across 9 bases. The V segment lost 0 bases and the J segment 8 bases; nucleotides outside the gene matches: 16. The CDR3 contains 18 residues. The V gene's germline CDR1 is LGHDT and CDR2 YNNKEL (reference sequence).

Ten or more counts support this clonotype. V usage is TRBV20-1 and J usage is TRBJ2-1, with D tentatively TRBD2 (5 bases). CDR1 is DFQATT, CDR2 SNEGSKA, per germline (reference sequence). Trimming took off 5 bases at V and 7 bases at J, with 15 bases between the two ends. This CDR3 contains 13 residues. CDR3 DNA: TGCAGTGCTGCGACGGAGTCGGGAAATGAGCAGTTCTTC. It yields the protein CSAATESGNEQFF.

This clonotype has ten or more counts. The V gene is TRBV4-2, the J gene TRBJ2-4, with D unresolved. The CDR3 is 13 amino acids. The V gene's germline CDR1 is LGHNA and CDR2 YNFKEQ. V was shortened by 1 base and J by 5 bases, with 6 bases between the two germline ends. The CDR3 loop reads CASSQGAENIQYF. As DNA, the CDR3 is TGTGCCAGCAGCCAAGGGGCAGAAAACATTCAGTACTTC.

The genes are TRBV4-3 and TRBJ1-2; D is uncertain. The CDR3 covers 16 residues. The germline V gene encodes CDR1 LGHNA and CDR2 YSLEER. V gave up 0 bases and J gave up 2 bases, with 13 bases separating them. The CDR3 spells CASSQDLVFVNYGYTF. CDR3 nucleotide sequence: TGCGCCAGCAGCCAAGATTTAGTGTTTGTGAACTATGGCTACACCTTC.

The chain carries TRBV4-1 and TRBJ1-2; the D is unclear. The CDR3 has 15 amino acids. Trimming removed 2 bases at V and 7 bases at J, with 17 bases between. In germline, CDR1 is MGHRA, CDR2 YSYEKL. The CDR3 DNA sequence: TGCGCCAGCAGCCAATTGTGGGAGACGGACCGTGGCTACACCTTC. Amino acids: CASSQLWETDRGYTF.

In its sample, this clonotype was seen many times. This chain connects TRBV20-1 to TRBJ2-7; D ambiguous. This CDR3 is built from 14 residues. Deletions cut 2 bases from V and 5 bases from J, with 16 bases between. CDR1 and CDR2 (germline): DFQATT, SNEGSKA (reference sequence). The CDR3 reads CSARKSERYDEQYV. Written as DNA, the CDR3 is TGCAGTGCTAGAAAGTCTGAGAGGTACGACGAGCAGTACGTC.

At least ten counts were recorded for this clonotype. The gene calls are TRBV20-1 and TRBJ1-3, with D hard to call. Germline CDR1 is DFQATT and CDR2 is SNEGSKA (reference sequence). Trimming pared 6 bases from V and 3 bases from J, leaving 12 bases between. There are 13 residues in the CDR3. CDR3 bases: TGCAGTGCCGCGCATGGCGTTGGAAACACCATATATTTT. As protein: CSAAHGVGNTIYF.

This clonotype was seen at least ten times. The genes are TRBV5-1 and TRBJ2-4; 8 positions agree with TRBD1. The V gene end was trimmed by 4 bases and the J gene end by 6 bases; junction bases not matched to a gene: 9. The CDR3 spans 15 residues. CDR1 is SGHRS and CDR2 is YFSETQ in the germline V gene. DNA for the CDR3: TGCGCCAGCAGCAAGGACAGGGAGGATGGAAACATTCAGTACTTC. Amino acid sequence: CASSKDREDGNIQYF.

There are many counts of this clonotype. V gene TRBV21-1 combines with J gene TRBJ2-7; the D call of TRBD1 is as the table states it, not checked on the DNA. TRBV21-1 is marked as a pseudogene. The CDR3 runs 14 residues. CDR3 residues: CASSKGQGGYEQYF. CDR3 DNA: TGTGCCAGCAGCAAGGGTCAGGGTGGCTACGAGCAGTACTTC.

The V gene is TRBV29-1, the J gene TRBJ2-3; D gene unclear. V was cut by 4 bases and J by 6 bases, with 2 bases left in between. Germline V gene data show CDR1 as SQVTM and CDR2 as ANQGSEA. The CDR3 has 9 residues. The CDR3 region is CSVADTQYF. For the CDR3, the DNA is TGCAGCGTTGCCGATACGCAGTATTTT.

This clonotype appeared many times. The V gene is TRBV5-6, the J gene TRBJ1-2, with 7 bases identical to TRBD1. V was clipped by 4 bases and J by 7 bases; unmatched bases: 13. Germline V CDR1 and CDR2: SGHDT, YYEEEE. The CDR3 runs to 15 residues. Written as DNA, the CDR3 is TGTGCCAGCAGCGCATTACCGACAGGGTTCGTTGGCTACACCTTC. It encodes CASSALPTGFVGYTF.

This clonotype has ten or more counts. The CDR3 sequence: CASSLGGPTSTDTQYF. The CDR3 region has the DNA TGTGCCAGCAGCTTAGGCGGGCCAACTAGCACAGATACGCAGTATTTT. The J gene is TRBJ2-3, the V gene TRBV7-9; perhaps TRBD2 as D (5 bases). CDR3 length: 16 amino acids. The V end was cut by 1 base, the J end by 0 bases, with 11 bases between. CDR1 is SEHNR, CDR2 FQNEAQ, per germline (reference sequence).

This clonotype was recorded many times. The V and J genes are TRBV24-1 and TRBJ2-3; D is undetermined. Germline V gives CDR1 KGHDR, CDR2 SFDVKD. Trimming pared 1 base from V and 0 bases from J, leaving 4 bases between. This CDR3 has 14 residues. The CDR3 region has the DNA TGTGCCACCAGTGATTTAACCAGCACAGATACGCAGTATTTT. Protein: CATSDLTSTDTQYF.